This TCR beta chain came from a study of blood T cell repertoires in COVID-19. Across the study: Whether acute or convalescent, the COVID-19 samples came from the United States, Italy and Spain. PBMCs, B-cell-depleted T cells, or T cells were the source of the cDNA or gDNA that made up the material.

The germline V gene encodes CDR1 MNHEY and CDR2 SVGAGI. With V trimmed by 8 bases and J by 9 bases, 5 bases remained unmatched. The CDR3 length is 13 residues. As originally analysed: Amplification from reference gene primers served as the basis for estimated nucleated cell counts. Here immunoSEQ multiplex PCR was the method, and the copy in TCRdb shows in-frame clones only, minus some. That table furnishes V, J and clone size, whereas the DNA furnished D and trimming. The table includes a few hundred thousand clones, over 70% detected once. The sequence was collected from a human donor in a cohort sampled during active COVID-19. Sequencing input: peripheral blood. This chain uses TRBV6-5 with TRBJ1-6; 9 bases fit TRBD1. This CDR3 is CASAGQGSSPLHF. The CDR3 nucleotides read TGTGCCAGCGCCGGACAGGGGAGTTCACCCCTCCACTTT.